The present entry profiles one TCR beta chain with its context. As yet, its antigen is unknown. The sample comes from a study of OX40 agonist ivuxolimab in advanced cancers. Study-wide context: Three patients showed partial responses: one hepatocellular carcinoma and two cutaneous melanoma cases. Study-wide points: Dosing at 0.1 to 3.0 mg/kg was accompanied by clonal expansion of CD4+ and CD8+ blood T cells by week 6.

Only in-frame clones appear in the TCRdb table, and some are missing; sequencing was by immunoSEQ multiplex PCR. The data hold approximately 90,000 clones, with about 87% observed a single time. The V gene end was trimmed by 2 bases and the J gene end by 7 bases; junction bases not matched to a gene: 8. CDR1 is MNHNS, CDR2 SASEGT, per germline. This CDR3 comprises 16 residues. The chain employs TRBV6-1 and TRBJ2-1; 10 bases match TRBD2. The clonotype originates from an adult with an advanced solid tumor such as melanoma, head and neck, liver or kidney cancer. The source material was CD4+ or CD8+ T cells sorted from blood, sampled in a trial of the OX40 agonist ivuxolimab. The CDR3 coding sequence is TGTGCCAGCAGTGAACCGCGGAGCGGGAGGGGGAATGAGCAGTTCTTC. This codes for CASSEPRSGRGNEQFF.